A selection of T cell receptor beta chains follows, all from one sample in a study of blood T cells in healthy people across ages. One entry per CDR3 protein, called by TCRdb with MiXCR from the 5' RACE reads. The profile shows around 750,000 distinct CDR3 sequences, roughly 50% of them singletons. The material sequenced was blood. Source of these receptors: a man of 80 years or more in good health. Both conserved end residues are part of each CDR3. A D gene is named only where the DNA matches it firmly. Clone size appears in some rows only: once, few, many, or a class for an expanded clone.

V gene: TRBV5-6; D gene: NA; J gene: TRBJ2-7; clone size: few; CDR3 protein: CASSLEWRQSSYEQYF; CDR3 DNA: TGTGCCAGCAGCTTGGAGTGGAGACAGTCCTCCTACGAGCAGTACTTC
V gene: TRBV20-1; D gene: NA; J gene: TRBJ1-3; clone size: NA; CDR3 protein: CSAGPGTRSGNTIYF; CDR3 DNA: TGCAGTGCTGGGCCCGGGACACGCTCTGGAAACACCATATATTTT
V gene: TRBV3-1; D gene: NA; J gene: TRBJ2-1; clone size: NA; CDR3 protein: CASSQVLGHEQFF; CDR3 DNA: TGTGCCAGCAGCCAAGTACTGGGGCATGAGCAGTTCTTC
V gene: TRBV11-2; D gene: NA; J gene: TRBJ2-3; clone size: few; CDR3 protein: CASSLSYGQATQYF; CDR3 DNA: TGTGCCAGCAGCTTAAGCTATGGTCAGGCTACGCAGTATTTT
V gene: TRBV6-1; D gene: NA; J gene: TRBJ2-2; clone size: NA; CDR3 protein: CASSRRELFF; CDR3 DNA: TGTGCCAGCAGTCGCCGGGAGCTGTTTTTT
V gene: TRBV12-3/TRBV12-4; D gene: TRBD1; J gene: TRBJ1-1; clone size: NA; CDR3 protein: CASSRTGGRLAAFF; CDR3 DNA: TGTGCCAGCAGCCGGACAGGGGGAAGACTTGCAGCTTTCTTT
V gene: TRBV6-5; D gene: NA; J gene: TRBJ1-6; clone size: NA; CDR3 protein: CASSSLRINSPLHF; CDR3 DNA: TGTGCCAGCAGTTCCCTCAGGATCAATTCACCCCTCCACTTT
V gene: TRBV10-3; D gene: NA; J gene: TRBJ2-7; clone size: NA; CDR3 protein: CAISEYGRSYEQYF; CDR3 DNA: TGTGCCATCAGTGAGTACGGCAGATCCTACGAGCAGTACTTC
V gene: TRBV6-5; D gene: NA; J gene: TRBJ2-1; clone size: once; CDR3 protein: CASSDSRNTNEQFF; CDR3 DNA: TGTGCCAGCAGTGATTCGAGGAATACCAATGAGCAGTTCTTC
V gene: TRBV7-3; D gene: TRBD1; J gene: TRBJ2-7; clone size: few; CDR3 protein: CASSPQGGGYEQYF; CDR3 DNA: TGTGCCAGCAGCCCCCAAGGGGGCGGATACGAGCAGTACTTC
V gene: TRBV28; D gene: NA; J gene: TRBJ2-6; clone size: NA; CDR3 protein: CASSLAGVAGANVLTF; CDR3 DNA: TGTGCCAGCAGTCTCGCAGGGGTAGCAGGGGCCAACGTCCTGACTTTC
V gene: TRBV6-2/TRBV6-3; D gene: NA; J gene: TRBJ2-1; clone size: NA; CDR3 protein: CASSYDPGGSSYNEQFF; CDR3 DNA: TGTGCCAGCAGTTACGACCCCGGGGGTAGCTCCTACAATGAGCAGTTCTTC
V gene: TRBV2; D gene: NA; J gene: TRBJ1-2; clone size: NA; CDR3 protein: CASSEEIPGRTWGYTF; CDR3 DNA: TGTGCCAGCAGTGAAGAGATACCGGGACGGACGTGGGGCTACACCTTC
V gene: TRBV7-9; D gene: NA; J gene: TRBJ1-2; clone size: once; CDR3 protein: CASSFEKSNGYTF; CDR3 DNA: TGTGCCAGCAGTTTTGAGAAGTCGAATGGCTACACCTTC